The 19 T cell receptor beta chains given below trace back to one sample, sequenced in a study of blood T cell repertoires in COVID-19. The protocol was immunoSEQ multiplex PCR, while the TCRdb copy is restricted to in-frame clones and leaves out a portion. The sample consists of some 120,000 clones, roughly four fifths of them appearing once. Sequences were obtained from PBMCs or T cells enriched from blood (not recorded which). All receptors come from a man aged 30 to 45 who had recovered from COVID-19.

The chain carries TRBV6-4 and TRBJ1-1; D is perhaps TRBD1 (6 bases). The CDR3 totals 14 residues. The germline V gene has CDR1 MRHNA and CDR2 SNTAGT. V lost 2 bases and J lost 0, with 7 bases in between. CDR3 region: CASSDGTMNTEAFF. DNA for the CDR3: TGTGCCAGCAGTGACGGGACAATGAACACTGAAGCTTTCTTT.

This clone was seen only once. The gene calls are TRBV27 and TRBJ2-7; 12 positions agree with TRBD1. Trimming removed 7 bases from V and 4 bases from J; junction bases left unmatched: 11. CDR1 MNHEY and CDR2 SMNVEV come from the germline V gene (reference sequence). The CDR3 runs to 16 residues. Here the CDR3 reads CASKLRGDRGLYEQYF. In DNA, the CDR3 is TGTGCCAGCAAGCTCAGAGGGGACAGGGGGCTATACGAGCAGTACTTC.

As regards this clone: Distinct nucleotide sequences in the sample also encode this CDR3. The chain employs TRBV5-1 and TRBJ1-2; D is uncertain. The CDR3 consists of 12 residues. V lost 2 bases and J 4 bases, leaving 6 bases between the germline ends. CDR1 is SGHRS and CDR2 is YFSETQ in the germline V gene. CDR3 coding DNA: TGCGCCAGCAGCTTAGGAGGCTATGGCTACACCTTC. This codes for CASSLGGYGYTF.

The J gene is TRBJ1-2, the V gene TRBV5-6; D call uncertain. Germline V lookup: CDR1 SGHDT, CDR2 YYEEEE. V lost 0 bases and J lost 4, with 13 bases in between. This CDR3 has 15 residues. CDR3 coding DNA: TGTGCCAGCAGCTTGGGTCGAGGGCCGGTCTATGGCTACACCTTC. This translates into CASSLGRGPVYGYTF.

The CDR3 DNA follows: TGCGCCAGCACCTTCGGACTTCCCACAGATACGCAGTATTTT. Translating gives CASTFGLPTDTQYF. V is TRBV10-1 and J is TRBJ2-3; a possible D gene is TRBD2 (5 bases). Looked up from germline, CDR1 is WNHNN and CDR2 is SYGVQD (reference sequence). CDR3 size: 14 residues. Trimming removed 7 bases at V and 2 bases at J, with 13 bases between.

The V gene is TRBV7-9, the J gene TRBJ1-5, with D perhaps TRBD1 (5 bases). The CDR3 loop spans 16 amino acids. With 2 bases removed from V and 3 bases from J, the gap between germline ends came to 14 bases. Per the germline V gene, CDR1 is SEHNR and CDR2 is FQNEAQ (reference sequence). CDR3 sequence: CASSLSRGVDNQPQHF. The CDR3 coding sequence is TGTGCCAGCAGCTTAAGTCGGGGGGTTGACAATCAGCCCCAGCATTTT.

The rearrangement links TRBV4-1 to TRBJ2-3, with 8 positions matching TRBD2. J gave up 3 bases and V 2 bases, and 4 bases lay outside the gene matches. Germline CDR1 is MGHRA and CDR2 is YSYEKL. The CDR3 contains 15 residues. Here the CDR3 reads CASSQFSGTTDTQYF. As DNA, the CDR3 is TGCGCCAGCAGCCAATTTAGCGGGACTACAGATACGCAGTATTTT.

The rearrangement links TRBV10-2 to TRBJ1-6; D is unresolved. Per the germline V gene, CDR1 is WSHSY and CDR2 is SAAADI. The germline V and J ends were trimmed by 2 bases and 0 bases, with 5 bases remaining between them. This CDR3 is 15 amino acids long. The CDR3 sequence is CASSEGSSYNSPLHF. The CDR3 DNA sequence: TGCGCCAGCAGTGAGGGGAGCTCCTATAATTCACCCCTCCACTTT.

The V gene is TRBV19, the J gene TRBJ1-5, with D unclear. This CDR3 has 12 amino acids. CDR1 is LNHDA, CDR2 SQIVND, per germline (reference sequence). V shed 5 bases and J shed 0 bases, with 2 bases lying between them. The chain's CDR3 is CASSYSNQPQHF. Written as DNA, the CDR3 is TGTGCCAGTAGTTATAGCAATCAGCCCCAGCATTTT.

This clone was counted between two and nine times. The V gene is TRBV2, the J gene TRBJ1-1, with TRBD1 matching over 10 bases. The ends lost 4 bases at V and 4 bases at J; junction bases unmatched: 6. This CDR3 spans 15 amino acids. The germline V gene has CDR1 SNHLY and CDR2 FYNNEI. DNA for the CDR3: TGTGCCAGCAGTGCGGGACAGGGGTTGGGCACTGAAGCTTTCTTT. Protein: CASSAGQGLGTEAFF.

This clone was detected a few times. The chain couples TRBV14 to TRBJ1-2; D uncertain. The V end lost 4 bases, the J end lost 4 bases, and 16 bases lay between the germline ends. The CDR3 covers 15 residues. From germline, CDR1 is SGHDN and CDR2 FVKESK. The CDR3 DNA sequence: TGTGCCAGCAGCCCTAGGGAGGGTTCCCTCTATGGCTACACCTTC. Translated, it gives CASSPREGSLYGYTF.

The chain couples TRBV25-1 to TRBJ1-1; D unclear. CDR1 MGHDK and CDR2 SYGVNS come from the germline V gene. The CDR3 length is 11 residues. Trimming left V 8 bases short and J 6 bases short, with 10 bases between. The CDR3 DNA is TGTGCCAGCGGGCGTCAGGCTGAAGCTTTCTTT. Protein product: CASGRQAEAFF.

V and J are TRBV12-3 or TRBV12-4 and TRBJ2-4; D possibly corresponds to TRBD1 (6 bases). The length of the CDR3 is 13 residues. Trimming took off 5 bases at V and 8 bases at J, with 13 bases between the two ends. The CDR3 DNA is TGTGCCAGCAGTCATACAGGGTTGGACATTCAGTACTTC. It translates to CASSHTGLDIQYF.

The chain recombines TRBV6-5 with TRBJ1-6; D ambiguous. The CDR3 extends over 16 amino acids. Between the trimmed V and J ends, which lost 0 bases and 6 bases, there was a span of 12 bases. Looked up from germline, CDR1 is MNHEY and CDR2 is SVGAGI. This CDR3 is CASSYSSSGLNSPLHF. DNA of the CDR3: TGTGCCAGCAGTTACTCGAGCTCAGGCCTTAATTCACCCCTCCACTTT.

The genes are TRBV12-3 or TRBV12-4 and TRBJ1-2, with D unresolved. V was trimmed by 1 base and J by 0 bases, leaving 3 bases between them. CDR3 length: 13 residues. The CDR3 DNA reads TGTGCCAGCAGTTTAGTAGCTAACTATGGCTACACCTTC. Amino acid sequence: CASSLVANYGYTF.

The chain combines TRBV7-2 with TRBJ1-3; D remains unclear. Trimming stripped 5 bases from V and 0 bases from J, with 14 bases between. Per germline, CDR1 SGHTA and CDR2 FQGNSA. The CDR3 has 16 residues. Written as DNA, the CDR3 is TGTGCCAGCAGCCCCGTGGGCACCCACTCTGGAAACACCATATATTTT. Its translation is CASSPVGTHSGNTIYF.

The chain joins TRBV2 to TRBJ1-1, with unresolved D. This CDR3 is 13 amino acids long. Germline V CDR1 and CDR2: SNHLY, FYNNEI. Trimming removed 8 bases from V and 1 base from J, with 11 bases in between. CDR3 sequence (DNA): TGTGCCAGCTTAGGCCGGGAGAACACTGAAGCTTTCTTT. This encodes CASLGRENTEAFF.

V is TRBV19 and J is TRBJ1-1, with TRBD1 matching over 8 bases. The J segment lost 5 bases and the V segment lost 3 bases, leaving 11 bases of the junction unmatched. The CDR3 runs 16 residues. Germline-derived CDR1 and CDR2 are LNHDA and SQIVND (reference sequence). The CDR3 is CASSIFSTGVSTEAFF. In DNA, the CDR3 is TGTGCCAGTAGTATTTTTTCGACAGGGGTATCTACTGAAGCTTTCTTT.

This chain links TRBV11-2 with TRBJ1-6, with 10 bases aligning to TRBD1. Germline loops: CDR1 SGHAT, CDR2 FQNNGV. V lost 5 bases, J lost 6 bases, and 4 bases stayed unmatched. The CDR3 has 15 amino acids. In DNA, the CDR3 is TGTGCCAGCAGCACAAGGACAGGGGGTAATTCACCCCTCCACTTT. This gives the protein CASSTRTGGNSPLHF.